Sequencing of this TCR beta chain was carried out in a study of post-analysis software for immune sequencing data. Prepared libraries of TCR beta cDNA carried unique molecular identifiers. There were roughly 1 to 11 million T cells, and approximately 480,000 cDNA molecules came from them. MiXCR, applied by TCRdb to the PCR reads, yields one record per CDR3 protein. The table includes roughly 800,000 distinct CDR3 sequences, approximately 30% detected once. Germline CDR1 is DFQATT and CDR2 is SNEGSKA (reference sequence). This CDR3 has 13 amino acids. V shed 3 bases and J shed 6 bases, with 13 bases lying between them. Findings and limits, study-wide: TRBV5-6, TRBV5-1 and TRBV20-1 were among five TRBV segments more frequent in patients than controls. Those samples that were prepared in the same batch co-clustered strongly by F measure. Comparison with controls showed significantly lower normalized Chao1 diversity in multiple sclerosis patients.

With regard to this clonotype: As yet, its antigen is unknown.

The chain recombines TRBV20-1 with TRBJ2-3; D ambiguous. The sequencing input was blood. The clonotype was recovered from a girl aged 10 to 17 with multiple sclerosis. The CDR3 nucleotides are TGCAGTGCTAGGAGTTCCCCGGGCGATACGCAGTATTTT. The encoded protein is CSARSSPGDTQYF.